The 23 T cell receptor beta chains given below trace back to one sample, sequenced in a study of blood T cell repertoires in COVID-19. Only in-frame clones appear in the TCRdb table, and some are missing; sequencing was by immunoSEQ multiplex PCR. The sample includes approximately 100,000 clones, approximately 69% of them seen just once. The sequencing input was peripheral blood. The origin of the receptors is a man aged 80 or over with acute or convalescent COVID-19.

The rearrangement uses TRBV28 and TRBJ2-1; 9 nucleotides align to TRBD2. The CDR3 totals 15 residues. V shed 5 bases, J shed 9 bases, and the junction held 11 bases outside the gene matches. Germline assignment: CDR1 MDHEN and CDR2 SYDVKM. CDR3 amino acids: CASSRLGGTSIEQFF. The CDR3 DNA sequence: TGTGCCAGCAGTCGTTTGGGAGGGACTAGCATTGAGCAGTTCTTC.

This clone came up a few times. V and J are TRBV6-2 or TRBV6-3 and TRBJ2-3; no clear D gene. Trimming shortened V by 5 bases and J by 3 bases, and 12 bases separated the two germline ends. The CDR3 covers 14 residues. The germline V gene has CDR1 MNHEY and CDR2 SVGEGT. CDR3 coding DNA: TGTGCCAGCAGTAAAAGTCTAGAGACAGATACGCAGTATTTT. Translated: CASSKSLETDTQYF.

This chain connects TRBV12-3 or TRBV12-4 to TRBJ2-1, with 10 bases lining up with TRBD2. This CDR3 is 12 amino acids long. The V segment lost 6 bases and the J segment 9 bases; nucleotides outside the gene matches: 2. The CDR3, as DNA: TGTGCCAGCAGCCTAGCGGGAGCTGAGCAGTTCTTC. Encoded protein: CASSLAGAEQFF.

The chain links TRBV9 to TRBJ1-6; perhaps TRBD1 as D (6 bases). Germline CDR1 reads SGDLS; CDR2 reads YYNGEE. The V end lost 0 bases, the J end lost 6 bases, and 13 bases lay between the germline ends. The CDR3 length is 16 residues. The CDR3 bases are TGTGCCAGCAGCGTAGGCGATCACAGGGTTAATTCACCCCTCCACTTT. Translating gives CASSVGDHRVNSPLHF.

The chain has TRBV3-1 (or the pseudogene TRBV3-2) and TRBJ2-1; 11 nucleotides match TRBD2. Trimming took 1 base from V and 1 from J; bases not matched to a gene: 6. Germline V lookup: CDR1 LGHDT, CDR2 YNNKEL (reference sequence). The CDR3 contains 18 residues. The CDR3 DNA sequence: TGTGCCAGCAGCCAAGGACTAGCGGGACCACCGTCCTACAATGAGCAGTTCTTC. It encodes CASSQGLAGPPSYNEQFF.

J is TRBJ1-1 and V is TRBV9, with D hard to call. Germline V CDR1 and CDR2: SGDLS, YYNGEE. V was shortened by 0 bases and J by 2 bases, with 17 bases between the two germline ends. CDR3 length: 17 residues. CDR3 bases: TGTGCCAGCAGCGTAGCATCCCGCATAGACATTAACACTGAAGCTTTCTTT. Its protein product is CASSVASRIDINTEAFF.

Sample share makes this clone medium-sized. The chain has TRBV27 and TRBJ2-7; 16 positions agree with TRBD2. The ends lost 1 base at V and 1 base at J; junction bases unmatched: 7. The CDR3 totals 19 residues. The germline CDR1 and CDR2 sequences are MNHEY and SMNVEV (reference sequence). The CDR3 nucleotides are TGTGCCAGCAGTTTATTCGGGACTAGCGGGGGGGGTGCTTCCTACGAGCAGTACTTC. This sequence encodes CASSLFGTSGGGASYEQYF.

V gene TRBV7-2 combines with J gene TRBJ2-7; no clear D. The germline V gene has CDR1 SGHTA and CDR2 FQGNSA. The CDR3 length is 11 residues. V was pared by 4 bases and J by 6 bases, with 7 bases between. CDR3 amino acids: CASSSGPEQYF. DNA for the CDR3: TGTGCCAGCAGCTCTGGCCCCGAGCAGTACTTC.

The chain employs TRBV27 and TRBJ2-1; possible D gene TRBD1, 6 bases. The CDR3 has 16 amino acids. Germline V gene sequence: CDR1 MNHEY, CDR2 SMNVEV (reference sequence). Between the trimmed V and J ends, which lost 5 bases and 2 bases, there was a span of 16 bases. DNA of the CDR3: TGTGCCAGCAGTAGGGGGATTAGCTGGCCCTACAATGAGCAGTTCTTC. This codes for CASSRGISWPYNEQFF.

Only one count was recorded for this clone. The chain joins TRBV28 to TRBJ2-6, with 9 bases lining up with TRBD1. Germline CDR1 and CDR2: MDHEN and SYDVKM. The CDR3 covers 16 residues. J lost 1 base, V lost 10 bases, and 8 bases had no gene match. The CDR3 sequence is CATKPGQGSGANVLTF. CDR3 nucleotides: TGTGCCACCAAACCGGGACAGGGATCTGGGGCCAACGTCCTGACTTTC.

The chain links TRBV14 to TRBJ2-7; possible D gene TRBD1, 5 bases. Looked up from germline, CDR1 is SGHDN and CDR2 is FVKESK. CDR3 length: 14 amino acids. Trimming stripped 4 bases from V and 2 bases from J, with 12 bases between. CDR3: CASSPDSVAYEQYF. The CDR3 DNA follows: TGTGCCAGCAGCCCCGACAGCGTCGCCTACGAGCAGTACTTC.

DNA of the CDR3: TGTGCCAGCAGTAGCCGATGGAACAGGGCTCGGGAGACCCAGTACTTC. This codes for CASSSRWNRARETQYF. The chain recombines TRBV6-2 or TRBV6-3 with TRBJ2-5, with a weak D call TRBD1 (6 bases). The CDR3 length is 16 residues. In germline, CDR1 is MNHEY, CDR2 SVGEGT. The V end lost 5 bases, the J end lost 5 bases, and 21 bases lay between the germline ends.

The chain employs TRBV10-2 and TRBJ2-7; 8 positions agree with TRBD2. The V segment lost 2 bases and the J segment 7 bases; nucleotides outside the gene matches: 22. Per germline, CDR1 WSHSY and CDR2 SAAADI. This CDR3 comprises 19 residues. CDR3 in DNA: TGCGCCAGCAGTGAGCGAAGTCCCCTCGGCAGCGGGAGAGCTACGGAGCAGTACTTC. Amino acids: CASSERSPLGSGRATEQYF.

The gene calls are TRBV24-1 and TRBJ2-5; weak D call: TRBD2 (6 bases). The CDR3 is 15 residues long. Trimming shortened V by 3 bases and J by 5 bases, and 15 bases separated the two germline ends. Germline loops: CDR1 KGHDR, CDR2 SFDVKD. CDR3 nucleotides: TGTGCCACCAGTGATCCTAGCGCGGTTACGGAGACCCAGTACTTC. Residues: CATSDPSAVTETQYF.

This clone was seen a handful of times. The chain couples TRBV7-9 to TRBJ2-1, with 7 bases fitting TRBD2. The CDR3 consists of 13 residues. V lost 7 bases and J lost 6; bases outside the gene matches: 6. The V gene's germline CDR1 is SEHNR and CDR2 FQNEAQ (reference sequence). This chain's CDR3 is CASKAGNFNEQFF. The CDR3 bases are TGTGCCAGCAAAGCGGGAAACTTCAATGAGCAGTTCTTC.

This clone was found once. The chain joins TRBV6-1 to TRBJ2-7; possibly TRBD2 for D (5 bases). The CDR3 consists of 14 residues. The V gene's germline CDR1 is MNHNS and CDR2 SASEGT. V was trimmed by 2 bases and J by 1 base, leaving 9 bases between them. DNA for the CDR3: TGTGCCAGCAGTGAAAGCGGACCTTCCTACGAGCAGTACTTC. It codes for CASSESGPSYEQYF.

The chain uses TRBV12-3 or TRBV12-4 and TRBJ1-2; the match to TRBD1 covers 7 bases. The CDR3 length is 13 residues. The junction had 6 bases not matched to a gene; V was cut back by 8 bases and J by 3 bases. The CDR3 DNA reads as TGTGCCAGCGACAGGGATGTCGACTATGGCTACACCTTC. As protein: CASDRDVDYGYTF.

This clone occurred once. V gene TRBV29-1 combines with J gene TRBJ2-7, with 7 nucleotides matching TRBD1. This CDR3 region has 14 residues. The V and J ends lost 4 bases and 7 bases, in that order; junction bases with no gene match: 13. Germline V lookup: CDR1 SQVTM, CDR2 ANQGSEA. The CDR3 protein is CSVGAPDRVGEQYF. DNA for the CDR3: TGCAGCGTTGGGGCCCCTGACAGGGTGGGGGAGCAGTACTTC.

The gene calls are TRBV10-3 and TRBJ2-3, with TRBD2 matching over 13 bases. V lost 4 bases to trimming and J lost 6 bases; unmatched junction nucleotides: 7. Germline CDR1 ENHRY, CDR2 SYGVKD. This CDR3 comprises 16 residues. The CDR3 here is CAISGQLAGGTDTQYF. DNA for the CDR3: TGTGCCATCAGTGGGCAACTAGCGGGAGGGACTGATACGCAGTATTTT.

The chain carries TRBV6-5 and TRBJ1-6; TRBD1 matches 7 bases. CDR1 is MNHEY and CDR2 is SVGAGI in the germline V gene. This CDR3 comprises 15 residues. V trimming: 5 bases; J trimming: 4 bases; junction bases outside the gene matches: 5. The CDR3 nucleotides read TGTGCCAGCAGTCCAGGGACAGCGTATAATTCACCCCTCCACTTT. Residues: CASSPGTAYNSPLHF.

The rearrangement links TRBV10-3 to TRBJ2-1; D unclear. Per the germline V gene, CDR1 is ENHRY and CDR2 is SYGVKD. V lost 7 bases to trimming and J lost 3 bases, with 13 bases between them. There are 14 residues in the CDR3. CDR3 loop: CAIKFSDIYNEQFF. DNA for the CDR3: TGTGCCATCAAATTTAGTGATATCTACAATGAGCAGTTCTTC.

The gene calls are TRBV11-2 and TRBJ2-7; 7 bases agree with TRBD2. CDR3 size: 17 residues. Trimming cost V 0 bases and J 2 bases; bases outside gene matches: 10. The germline gives CDR1 SGHAT, CDR2 FQNNGV. For the CDR3, the DNA is TGTGCCAGCAGCTTAGATAGAGCGGCTAGCGGAACCTACGAGCAGTACTTC. Amino acid sequence: CASSLDRAASGTYEQYF.

This clone has more than one count but fewer than ten. The genes are TRBV29-1 and TRBJ2-1, with 10 bases identical to TRBD2. V shed 7 bases, J shed 5 bases, and the junction held 11 bases outside the gene matches. CDR1 is SQVTM and CDR2 is ANQGSEA in the germline V gene. The CDR3 runs 15 residues. The CDR3 bases are TGCAGCGGGGCTCTCGGGACTAGCGCGAACAATGAGCAGTTCTTC. Translated: CSGALGTSANNEQFF.